The source of this TCR beta chain is a study of Ad26.COV2.S vaccination and SARS-CoV-2 variants. Broader study findings: Possible underestimation of total T cell responses by the TCR breadth and depth analyses was noted. Reports say spike-specific CD8+ and CD4+ T cell responses covered substantial breadth after vaccination.

Sequencing used immunoSEQ multiplex PCR; TCRdb keeps in-frame clones, though not all of them. Of more than 400,000 clones listed, roughly 90% are singletons. Note on this clone: As yet, its antigen is unknown.

The length of the CDR3 is 14 residues. The V gene lost 0 bases and the J gene lost 2 bases, with 5 bases spanning the gap. Germline V lookup: CDR1 LGHNA, CDR2 YSLEER. As to treatment: around 19 received Ad26.COV2.S at low or high dose, single or two shots; roughly five received placebo; per-sample allocation not given. The samples were gathered on day 63 after the first injection of vaccine or placebo. The vaccine delivered Wuhan-strain SARS-CoV-2 spike through an Ad26 vector. The chain recombines TRBV4-3 with TRBJ1-3; D remains unclear. The receptor was isolated from a person between 18 and 59 years old who received the Ad26.COV2.S COVID-19 vaccine or a placebo. The source material was peripheral blood, sampled in a trial of Ad26.COV2.S vaccine versus placebo. CDR3 DNA sequence: TGCGCCAGCAGCCAAGATCACCCTGGAAACACCATATATTTT. Amino acids: CASSQDHPGNTIYF.